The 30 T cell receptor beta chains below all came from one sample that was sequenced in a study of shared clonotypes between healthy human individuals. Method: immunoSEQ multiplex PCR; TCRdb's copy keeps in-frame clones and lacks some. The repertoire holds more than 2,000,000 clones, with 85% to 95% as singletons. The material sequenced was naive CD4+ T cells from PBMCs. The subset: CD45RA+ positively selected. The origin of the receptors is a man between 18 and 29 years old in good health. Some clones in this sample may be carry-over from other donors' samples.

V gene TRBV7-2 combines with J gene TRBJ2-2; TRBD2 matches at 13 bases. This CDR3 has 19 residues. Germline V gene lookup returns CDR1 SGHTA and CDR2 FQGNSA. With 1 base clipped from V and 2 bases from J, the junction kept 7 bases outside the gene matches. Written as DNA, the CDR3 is TGTGCCAGCAGCTTAGGGACTAGCGGGAGAAGGACAAACACCGGGGAGCTGTTTTTT. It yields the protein CASSLGTSGRRTNTGELFF. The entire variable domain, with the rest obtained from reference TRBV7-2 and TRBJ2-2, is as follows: GAGVSQSPSNKVTEKGKDVELRCDPISGHTALYWYRQSLGQGLEFLIYFQGNSAPDKSGLPSDRFSAERTGGSVSTLTIQRTQQEDSAVYLCASSLGTSGRRTNTGELFFGEGSRLTVL.

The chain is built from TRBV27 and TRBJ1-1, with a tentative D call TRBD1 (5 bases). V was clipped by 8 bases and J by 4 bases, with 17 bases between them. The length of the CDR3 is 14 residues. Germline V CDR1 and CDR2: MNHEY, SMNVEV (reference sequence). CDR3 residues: CASGLTVRRTEAFF. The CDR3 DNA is TGTGCCAGCGGCTTGACAGTTCGGCGCACTGAAGCTTTCTTT.

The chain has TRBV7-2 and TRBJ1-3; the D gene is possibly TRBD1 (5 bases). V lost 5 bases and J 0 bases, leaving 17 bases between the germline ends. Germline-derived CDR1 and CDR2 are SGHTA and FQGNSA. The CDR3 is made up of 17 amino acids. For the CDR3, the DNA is TGTGCCAGCAGCGGAAGCAGGGTCATGTACTCTGGAAACACCATATATTTT. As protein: CASSGSRVMYSGNTIYF.

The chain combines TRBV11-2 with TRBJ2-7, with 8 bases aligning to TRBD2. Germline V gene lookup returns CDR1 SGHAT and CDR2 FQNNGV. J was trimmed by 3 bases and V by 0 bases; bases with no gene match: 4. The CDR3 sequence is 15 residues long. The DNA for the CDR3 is TGTGCCAGCAGCTTAGAACTAGCGGCAAACTACGAGCAGTACTTC. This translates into CASSLELAANYEQYF.

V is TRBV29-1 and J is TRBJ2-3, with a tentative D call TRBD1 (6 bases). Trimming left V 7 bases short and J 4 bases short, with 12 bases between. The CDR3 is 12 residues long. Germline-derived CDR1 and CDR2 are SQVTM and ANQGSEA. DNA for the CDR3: TGCAGCGCCTACAGGGAAGCAGATACGCAGTATTTT. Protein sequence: CSAYREADTQYF.

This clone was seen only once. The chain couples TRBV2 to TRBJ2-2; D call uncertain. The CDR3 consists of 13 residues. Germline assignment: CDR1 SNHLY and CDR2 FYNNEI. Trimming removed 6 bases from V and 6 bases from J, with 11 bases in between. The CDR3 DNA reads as TGTGCCAGCAGCGTGACTGTCCCCGGGGAGCTGTTTTTT. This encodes CASSVTVPGELFF.

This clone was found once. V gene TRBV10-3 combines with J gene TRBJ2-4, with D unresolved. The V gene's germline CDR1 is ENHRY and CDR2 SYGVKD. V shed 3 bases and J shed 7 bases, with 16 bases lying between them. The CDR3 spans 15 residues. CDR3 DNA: TGTGCCATCAGTGACGTAGCAGCCCTGGGGAACATTCAGTACTTC. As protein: CAISDVAALGNIQYF.

CDR3 in DNA: TGTGCCAGCAGCTTGATTCCGGGACTAGCGAGTGAGCAGTACTTC. This codes for CASSLIPGLASEQYF. The chain has TRBV7-8 and TRBJ2-7; 10 bases match TRBD2. The germline gives CDR1 SGHVS, CDR2 FQNEAQ. The CDR3 totals 15 residues. V lost 3 bases, J lost 7 bases, and 9 bases stayed unmatched.

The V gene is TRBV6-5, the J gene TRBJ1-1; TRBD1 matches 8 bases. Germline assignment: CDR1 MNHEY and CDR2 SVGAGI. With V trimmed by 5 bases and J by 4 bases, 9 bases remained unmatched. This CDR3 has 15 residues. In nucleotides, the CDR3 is TGTGCCAGCAGTCGACTGACAGGGGATGGCACTGAAGCTTTCTTT. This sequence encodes CASSRLTGDGTEAFF.

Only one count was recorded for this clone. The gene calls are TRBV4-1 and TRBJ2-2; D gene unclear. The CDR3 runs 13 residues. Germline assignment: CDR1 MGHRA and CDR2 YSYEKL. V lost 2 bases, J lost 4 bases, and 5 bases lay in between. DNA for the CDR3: TGCGCCAGCAGCCAACAGATCACCGGGGAGCTGTTTTTT. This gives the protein CASSQQITGELFF.

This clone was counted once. CDR3 sequence: CASSWDRDTYGYTF. CDR3 bases: TGTGCCAGCAGTTGGGACAGGGATACCTATGGCTACACCTTC. The chain carries TRBV6-6 and TRBJ1-2, with 9 bases that match TRBD1. The CDR3 extends over 14 amino acids. The V segment lost 4 bases and the J segment 4 bases; nucleotides outside the gene matches: 4. Germline CDR1 and CDR2: MNHNY and SVGAGI (reference sequence).

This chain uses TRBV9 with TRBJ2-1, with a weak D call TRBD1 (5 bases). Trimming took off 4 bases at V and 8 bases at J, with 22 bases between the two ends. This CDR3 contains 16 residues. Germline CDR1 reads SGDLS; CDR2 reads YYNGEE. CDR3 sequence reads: CASSPPPPGPRDEQFF. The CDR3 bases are TGTGCCAGCAGCCCCCCTCCCCCTGGCCCCAGGGATGAGCAGTTCTTC.

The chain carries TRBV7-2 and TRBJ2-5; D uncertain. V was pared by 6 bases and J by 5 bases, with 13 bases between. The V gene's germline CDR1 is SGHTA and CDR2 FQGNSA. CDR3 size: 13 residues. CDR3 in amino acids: CASSSTRQETQYF. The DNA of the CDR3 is TGTGCCAGCAGTTCGACGCGCCAGGAGACCCAGTACTTC.

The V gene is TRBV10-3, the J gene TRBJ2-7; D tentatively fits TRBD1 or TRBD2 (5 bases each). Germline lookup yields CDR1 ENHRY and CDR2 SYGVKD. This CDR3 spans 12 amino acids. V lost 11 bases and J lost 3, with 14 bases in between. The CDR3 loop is CAVSETGYEQYF. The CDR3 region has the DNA TGTGCCGTTAGCGAAACAGGCTACGAGCAGTACTTC.

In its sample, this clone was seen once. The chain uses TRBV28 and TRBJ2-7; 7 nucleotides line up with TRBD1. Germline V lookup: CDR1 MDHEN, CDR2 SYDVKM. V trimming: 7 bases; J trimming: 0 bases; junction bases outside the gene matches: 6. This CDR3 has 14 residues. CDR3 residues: CASIQQGPSYEQYF. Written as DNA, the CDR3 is TGTGCCAGCATCCAACAGGGGCCCTCCTACGAGCAGTACTTC.

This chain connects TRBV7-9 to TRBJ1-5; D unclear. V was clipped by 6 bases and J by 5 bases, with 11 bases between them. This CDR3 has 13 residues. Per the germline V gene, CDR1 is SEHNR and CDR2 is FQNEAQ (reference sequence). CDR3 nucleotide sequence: TGTGCCAGCAGACGATCAGTGGATCAGCCCCAGCATTTT. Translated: CASRRSVDQPQHF.

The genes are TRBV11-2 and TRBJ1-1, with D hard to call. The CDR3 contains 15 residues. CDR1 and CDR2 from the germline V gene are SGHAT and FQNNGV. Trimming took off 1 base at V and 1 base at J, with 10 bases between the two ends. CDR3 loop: CASSLVVSWNTEAFF. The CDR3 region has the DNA TGTGCCAGCAGCTTAGTGGTGTCCTGGAACACTGAAGCTTTCTTT.

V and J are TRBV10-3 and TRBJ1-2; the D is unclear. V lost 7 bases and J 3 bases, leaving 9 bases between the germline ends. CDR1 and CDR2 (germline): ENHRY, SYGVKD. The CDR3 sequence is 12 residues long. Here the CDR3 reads CAIIDGYYGYTF. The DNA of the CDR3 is TGTGCCATCATCGACGGATACTATGGCTACACCTTC.

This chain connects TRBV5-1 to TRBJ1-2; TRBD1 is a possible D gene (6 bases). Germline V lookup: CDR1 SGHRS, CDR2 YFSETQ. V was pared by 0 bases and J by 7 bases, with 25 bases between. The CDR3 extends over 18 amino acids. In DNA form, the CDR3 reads TGCGCCAGCAGCTTGGAGGGTATTCTTAGGACAGAGGCTTCTGGCTACACCTTC. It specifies CASSLEGILRTEASGYTF.

The CDR3 DNA is TGTGCCAGCAGACGGGGGGCTTACGGAGGCGAGCAGTACTTC. Encoded protein: CASRRGAYGGEQYF. J is TRBJ2-7 and V is TRBV7-3; D might be TRBD2 (7 bases). Deletions cut 6 bases from V and 6 bases from J, with 18 bases between. Germline-derived CDR1 and CDR2 are SGHTA and FQGTGA. The CDR3 spans 14 residues.

The CDR3: CASSLGFGVTNTGELFF. In DNA form, the CDR3 reads TGCGCCAGCAGCTTGGGGTTTGGGGTCACGAACACCGGGGAGCTGTTTTTT. The chain recombines TRBV5-1 with TRBJ2-2, with no clear D. CDR3 length: 17 amino acids. The V end was cut by 0 bases, the J end by 0 bases, with 12 bases between. From germline, CDR1 is SGHRS and CDR2 YFSETQ.

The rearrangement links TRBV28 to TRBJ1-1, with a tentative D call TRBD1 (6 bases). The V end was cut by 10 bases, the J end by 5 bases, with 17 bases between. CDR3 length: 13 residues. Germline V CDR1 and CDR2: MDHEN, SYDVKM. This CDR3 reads CAILGGGRTEAFF. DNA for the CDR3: TGTGCCATCCTGGGAGGGGGGAGGACTGAAGCTTTCTTT.

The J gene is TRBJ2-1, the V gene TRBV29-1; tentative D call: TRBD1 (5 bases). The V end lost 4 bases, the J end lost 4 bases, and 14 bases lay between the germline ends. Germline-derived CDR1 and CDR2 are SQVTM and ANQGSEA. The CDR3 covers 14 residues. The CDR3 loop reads CSVGGRATYNEQFF. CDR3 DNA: TGCAGCGTTGGGGGCAGGGCAACTTACAATGAGCAGTTCTTC.

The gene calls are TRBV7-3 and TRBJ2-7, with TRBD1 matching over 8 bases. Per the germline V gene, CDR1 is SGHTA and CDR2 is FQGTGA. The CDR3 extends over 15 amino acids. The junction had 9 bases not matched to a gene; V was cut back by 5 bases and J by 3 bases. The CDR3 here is CASSPRTGNLYEQYF. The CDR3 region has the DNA TGTGCCAGCAGCCCCCGGACAGGGAATCTCTACGAGCAGTACTTC. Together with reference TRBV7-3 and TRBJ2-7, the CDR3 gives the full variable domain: GAGVSQTPSNKVTEKGKYVELRCDPISGHTALYWYRQSLGQGPEFLIYFQGTGAADDSGLPNDRFFAVRPEGSVSTLKIQRTERGDSAVYLCASSPRTGNLYEQYFGPGTRLTVT.

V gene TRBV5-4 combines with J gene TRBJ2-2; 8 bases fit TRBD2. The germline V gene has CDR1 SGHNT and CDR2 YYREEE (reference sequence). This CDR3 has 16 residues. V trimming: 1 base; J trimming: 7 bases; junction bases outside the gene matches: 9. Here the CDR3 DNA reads TGTGCCAGCAGCTTGTGGACGGGAGGGCAATACGGGGAGCTGTTTTTT. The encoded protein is CASSLWTGGQYGELFF. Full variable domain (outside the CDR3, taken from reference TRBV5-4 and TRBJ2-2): ETGVTQSPTHLIKTRGQQVTLRCSSQSGHNTVSWYQQALGQGPQFIFQYYREEENGRGNFPPRFSGLQFPNYSSELNVNALELDDSALYLCASSLWTGGQYGELFFGEGSRLTVL.

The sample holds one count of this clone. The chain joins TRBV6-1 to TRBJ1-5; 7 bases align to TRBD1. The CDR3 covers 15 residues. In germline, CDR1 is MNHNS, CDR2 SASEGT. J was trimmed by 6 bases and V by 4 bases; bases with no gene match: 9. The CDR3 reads CASSGDRLSGQPQHF. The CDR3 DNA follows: TGTGCCAGCAGTGGGGACAGACTTAGCGGTCAGCCCCAGCATTTT.

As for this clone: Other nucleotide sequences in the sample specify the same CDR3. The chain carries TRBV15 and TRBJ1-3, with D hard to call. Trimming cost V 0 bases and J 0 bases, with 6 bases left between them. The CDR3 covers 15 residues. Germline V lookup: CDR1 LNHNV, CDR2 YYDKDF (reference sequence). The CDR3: CATSRDPSSGNTIYF. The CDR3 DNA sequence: TGTGCCACCAGCAGAGATCCCAGCTCTGGAAACACCATATATTTT.

The CDR3 loop reads CASSLLGQGFPYEQYF. For the CDR3, the DNA is TGTGCCAGCAGTTTATTGGGACAGGGCTTTCCCTACGAGCAGTACTTC. The chain has TRBV28 and TRBJ2-7; 9 bases agree with TRBD1. CDR1 MDHEN and CDR2 SYDVKM come from the germline V gene. Unmatched junction bases numbered 6, after V lost 1 base and J lost 2 bases. CDR3 length: 16 residues.

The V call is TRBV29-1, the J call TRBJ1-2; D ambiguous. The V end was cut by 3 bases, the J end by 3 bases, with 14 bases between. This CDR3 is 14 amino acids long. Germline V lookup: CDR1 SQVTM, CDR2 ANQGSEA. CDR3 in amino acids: CSVDSVVTDYGYTF. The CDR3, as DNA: TGCAGCGTTGATTCAGTTGTGACCGACTATGGCTACACCTTC.

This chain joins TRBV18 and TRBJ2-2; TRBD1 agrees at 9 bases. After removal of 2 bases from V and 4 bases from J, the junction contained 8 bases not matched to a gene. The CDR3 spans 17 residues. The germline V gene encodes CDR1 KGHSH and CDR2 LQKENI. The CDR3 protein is CASSPSRDRVITGELFF. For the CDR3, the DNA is TGTGCCAGCTCACCATCCAGGGACAGGGTTATCACCGGGGAGCTGTTTTTT.